These 19 T cell receptor beta chains were all obtained from the same sample, sequenced in a study of blood T cell repertoires in COVID-19. Sequenced by immunoSEQ multiplex PCR; TCRdb stores in-frame clones only, minus some. The data show 150,000 or so clones, approximately 91% seen once. Specimen: peripheral blood. The receptors were gathered from an older woman with acute or convalescent COVID-19.

V usage is TRBV6-6 and J usage is TRBJ1-2; D gene uncertain. The V end lost 5 bases, the J end lost 6 bases, and 10 bases lay between the germline ends. CDR1 and CDR2 from the germline V gene are MNHNY and SVGAGI (reference sequence). The CDR3 is 12 residues long. The CDR3 DNA follows: TGTGCCAGCAGTCCCGGTCTTCATGGCTACACCTTC. The encoded protein is CASSPGLHGYTF.

This chain joins TRBV6-2 or TRBV6-3 and TRBJ2-5; 7 bases are a match to TRBD1. Losses at the gene ends were 2 bases for V and 2 bases for J; bases not matched to a gene: 11. This CDR3 region has 17 residues. CDR1 is MNHEY and CDR2 is SVGEGT in the germline V gene. The CDR3 region is CASSYPRDSHPQETQYF. The DNA for the CDR3 is TGTGCCAGCAGTTACCCGAGGGACAGCCACCCGCAAGAGACCCAGTACTTC.

This clone showed up just once. This chain connects TRBV10-3 to TRBJ2-3, with 9 bases lining up with TRBD2. The trim removed 9 bases at V and 2 bases at J, leaving 3 bases unmatched. The V gene's germline CDR1 is ENHRY and CDR2 SYGVKD. This CDR3 comprises 13 residues. The CDR3 DNA reads TGTGCCATATCTAGCGGGGCCACAGATACGCAGTATTTT. Translation gives CAISSGATDTQYF.

The chain recombines TRBV21-1 with TRBJ2-5; TRBD2, as called in the table, went unchecked against the DNA. TRBV21-1 is classified as a pseudogene. This CDR3 has 11 residues. The CDR3 loop reads CAGRGGTTQYF. The CDR3 coding sequence is TGTGCCGGCAGGGGGGGGACGACCCAGTACTTC.

This clone appeared once. The sample has other DNA sequences that encode this CDR3 too. The CDR3 DNA reads as TGTGCCAGCAGTTACTCCACTGAGACAAACTATGGCTACACCTTC. This codes for CASSYSTETNYGYTF. This chain connects TRBV6-5 to TRBJ1-2; D is uncertain. The CDR3 is 15 amino acids. The germline V and J ends were trimmed by 0 bases and 2 bases, with 10 bases remaining between them. Germline V gene sequence: CDR1 MNHEY, CDR2 SVGAGI.

This clone was seen only a few times. The chain couples TRBV2 to TRBJ2-2; D might be TRBD2 (6 bases). The germline V and J ends were trimmed by 5 bases and 4 bases, with 11 bases remaining between them. Germline values: CDR1 SNHLY, CDR2 FYNNEI. The CDR3 has 14 residues. CDR3 amino acids: CASSLRGGTGELFF. CDR3 in DNA: TGTGCCAGCAGTTTGAGGGGAGGCACCGGGGAGCTGTTTTTT.

The table lists this clone with a few counts. The CDR3 sequence is CASSEDYRGLVNTEAFF. The CDR3 DNA sequence: TGTGCCAGCAGTGAAGACTACAGGGGGCTAGTGAACACTGAAGCTTTCTTT. The chain is built from TRBV6-1 and TRBJ1-1; TRBD1 matches 9 bases. V gave up 1 base and J gave up 0 bases; unmatched junction bases: 6. Germline V gene sequence: CDR1 MNHNS, CDR2 SASEGT. The CDR3 contains 17 residues.

The chain is built from TRBV5-5 and TRBJ2-2; no firm D call. The CDR3 extends over 12 amino acids. Trimming stripped 8 bases from V and 5 bases from J, with 10 bases between. Germline CDR1 SGHKS, CDR2 YYEKEE (reference sequence). The CDR3 protein is CASHTSTGELFF. CDR3 sequence (DNA): TGTGCCAGTCACACCTCGACCGGGGAGCTGTTTTTT.

This sequence joins TRBV6-5 and TRBJ1-3; D is unclear. This CDR3 has 14 amino acids. The germline gives CDR1 MNHEY, CDR2 SVGAGI. Between the trimmed V and J ends, which lost 6 bases and 1 base, there was a span of 10 bases. CDR3 coding DNA: TGTGCCAGCAGCGAGGCCCTTTCTGGAAACACCATATATTTT. This encodes CASSEALSGNTIYF.

This chain joins TRBV24-1 and TRBJ2-2; tentatively, D is TRBD1 (6 bases). The germline gives CDR1 KGHDR, CDR2 SFDVKD. The CDR3 extends over 14 amino acids. V lost 5 bases and J 2 bases, leaving 8 bases between the germline ends. The CDR3 here is CATSGTANTGELFF. The CDR3 bases are TGTGCCACCAGTGGGACAGCCAACACCGGGGAGCTGTTTTTT.

CDR3 residues: CASSQVTGTSGANVLTF. For the CDR3, the DNA is TGTGCCAGCAGCCAAGTAACAGGTACCTCTGGGGCCAACGTCCTGACTTTC. The genes are TRBV3-1 (or the pseudogene TRBV3-2) and TRBJ2-6; tentative D call: TRBD1 (5 bases). The germline CDR1 and CDR2 sequences are LGHDT and YNNKEL (reference sequence). This CDR3 has 17 residues. Between the trimmed V and J ends, which lost 1 base and 0 bases, there was a span of 10 bases.

The rearrangement links TRBV5-1 to TRBJ2-7; the match to TRBD2 covers 8 bases. Per germline, CDR1 SGHRS and CDR2 YFSETQ. V lost 4 bases and J lost 1; bases outside the gene matches: 4. The CDR3 totals 14 residues. Here the CDR3 DNA reads TGCGCCAGCAGCCCGGGGGGGGAGTCCTACGAGCAGTACTTC. Amino acids: CASSPGGESYEQYF.

The rearrangement links TRBV2 to TRBJ1-2; no reliable D call. Germline CDR1 SNHLY, CDR2 FYNNEI. The CDR3 covers 15 residues. With 3 bases removed from V and 0 bases from J, the gap between germline ends came to 11 bases. CDR3 coding DNA: TGTGCCAGCAGTGACTCCGGGTTTACTAACTATGGCTACACCTTC. Protein: CASSDSGFTNYGYTF.

In nucleotides, the CDR3 is TGTGCCAGTAGTATCCAGGGGACAGGGAACACTGAAGCTTTCTTT. This gives the protein CASSIQGTGNTEAFF. The chain uses TRBV19 and TRBJ1-1; the match to TRBD1 covers 8 bases. Unmatched junction bases numbered 4, after V lost 3 bases and J lost 1 base. CDR3 length: 15 amino acids. In germline, CDR1 is LNHDA, CDR2 SQIVND (reference sequence).

This clone was seen a handful of times. This sequence joins TRBV4-1 and TRBJ2-7; 7 positions match TRBD2. The junction had 10 bases not matched to a gene; V was cut back by 0 bases and J by 2 bases. The CDR3 is 17 amino acids. CDR1 is MGHRA and CDR2 is YSYEKL in the germline V gene. In nucleotides, the CDR3 is TGCGCCAGCAGCCAAGAAAGTCTAGCGGAGTTCCCCTACGAGCAGTACTTC. Translated, it gives CASSQESLAEFPYEQYF.

This chain joins TRBV4-1 and TRBJ1-1; TRBD1 aligns across 9 bases. The CDR3 has 15 amino acids. Germline CDR1 is MGHRA and CDR2 is YSYEKL. V dropped 6 bases and J dropped 4; count of bases not matched to a gene: 9. The CDR3 nucleotides read TGCGCCAGCAGGAACGACCGGACAGGGGCCACTGAAGCTTTCTTT. Protein sequence: CASRNDRTGATEAFF.

This chain joins TRBV7-2 and TRBJ1-5, with 7 positions matching TRBD1. This CDR3 region has 15 residues. With V trimmed by 5 bases and J by 4 bases, 8 bases remained unmatched. The germline gives CDR1 SGHTA, CDR2 FQGNSA. The CDR3 protein is CASSGKTGHNQPQHF. CDR3 DNA: TGTGCCAGCAGCGGAAAGACAGGGCATAATCAGCCCCAGCATTTT.

The chain joins TRBV10-1 to TRBJ1-1; 8 positions agree with TRBD1. CDR3 size: 15 residues. Germline CDR1 and CDR2: WNHNN and SYGVQD (reference sequence). V was pared by 5 bases and J by 5 bases, with 10 bases of the junction left unmatched. This CDR3 reads CASSPRQGRGTEAFF. The CDR3 bases are TGCGCCAGCAGTCCTAGACAGGGGAGAGGGACTGAAGCTTTCTTT.

CDR3: CASSPQATETNSPLHF. In DNA form, the CDR3 reads TGTGCCAGCTCACCACAGGCGACAGAGACAAATTCACCCCTCCACTTT. The chain links TRBV18 to TRBJ1-6; D is possibly TRBD1 (5 bases). Germline CDR1 KGHSH, CDR2 LQKENI. Trimming took off 1 base at V and 7 bases at J, with 14 bases between the two ends. CDR3 length: 16 amino acids.